Described below is a single TCR beta chain sequence and its context. Its antigen is currently unknown. CD45RA-negative memory and CD45RA+ naive subsets were split from the CD4+ cells. The CDR3 sequence is 15 residues long. V gave up 4 bases and J gave up 3 bases; unmatched junction bases: 8. CDR1 and CDR2 (germline): LGHNA, YNFKEQ. Genomic DNA of every subset was divided equally among multiple immunoSEQ plates. Profiled with immunoSEQ multiplex PCR; TCRdb holds only in-frame clones, not every one. The table has 1 million to 1.3 million clones, around 78% seen once. The source of the sample is a study of shared clonotypes between healthy human individuals. Study findings and constraints: Naive subsets generally exceeded memory subsets in estimated richness. Rarefaction analysis demonstrated incomplete sorted-subset sequencing notwithstanding large depth.

The specimen was memory CD4+ T cells from PBMCs. Indicated subset: CD45RA-negative fraction. The chain employs TRBV4-2 and TRBJ1-2, with 7 nucleotides matching TRBD1. The clonotype was recovered from a young man in good health. Some clones in this sample may be carry-over from other donors' samples. The CDR3 DNA follows: TGTGCCAGCAGCCCTCAAAGGGGGACAGACTATGGCTACACCTTC. Its protein product is CASSPQRGTDYGYTF.